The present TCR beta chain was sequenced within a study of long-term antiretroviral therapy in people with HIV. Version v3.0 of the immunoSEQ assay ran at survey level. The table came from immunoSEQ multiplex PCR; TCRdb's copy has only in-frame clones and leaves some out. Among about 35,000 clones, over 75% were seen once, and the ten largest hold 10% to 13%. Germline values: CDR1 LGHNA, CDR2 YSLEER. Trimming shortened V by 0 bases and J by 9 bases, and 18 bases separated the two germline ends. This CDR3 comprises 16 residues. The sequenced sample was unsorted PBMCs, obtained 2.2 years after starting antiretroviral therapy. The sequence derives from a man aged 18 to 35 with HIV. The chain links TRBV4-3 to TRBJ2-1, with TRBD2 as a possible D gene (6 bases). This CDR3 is CASSQDSGGQNGEQFF. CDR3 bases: TGCGCCAGCAGCCAAGATTCAGGAGGGCAAAACGGTGAGCAGTTCTTC.